This T cell receptor (beta chain) is from a study of T cells after yellow fever vaccination. This clonotype is medium-sized (0.01 to 0.1%) by share. Whole-study findings and limits: Reappearance after the booster was observed for most primary-vaccination clones (roughly 97% CD4, less than 90% CD8). Faster peaking, at day 5 versus 15, marked a secondary response that was weaker. The CD4 and CD8 compartments had a small share of their clonotypes in common. In FACS-sorted repertoires, abundant clonotypes from the bulk population could appear as contaminants.

TCRdb fed the 5' RACE reads into MiXCR, producing one record per CDR3 protein. Among approximately 11,000 distinct CDR3 sequences listed, 4% to 6% were seen once. The V gene's germline CDR1 is SQVTM and CDR2 ANQGSEA. V lost 7 bases to trimming and J lost 5 bases; unmatched junction nucleotides: 7. The CDR3 totals 14 residues. V usage is TRBV29-1 and J usage is TRBJ2-5; the match to TRBD2 covers 13 bases. Sequenced here: PBMCs, either bulk or a sorted T-cell subset (CD4+, CD8+, memory, or dextramer-sorted; not recorded which), sampled around 16 days after the first yellow fever vaccination. This receptor was taken from a man younger than 30 who received the YFV17D yellow fever vaccine. The CDR3 sequence is CSATSTSGGETQYF. The CDR3 DNA follows: TGCAGCGCGACCTCGACTAGCGGGGGGGAGACCCAGTACTTC. Full variable domain (rest looked up from reference TRBV29-1 and TRBJ2-5): SAVISQKPSRDICQRGTSLTIQCQVDSQVTMMFWYRQQPGQSLTLIATANQGSEATYESGFVIDKFPISRPNLTFSTLTVSNMSPEDSSIYLCSATSTSGGETQYFGPGTRLLVL.